The 8 T cell receptor beta chains below come from one sample, sequenced in a study of blood T cell repertoires in COVID-19. Libraries were prepared by immunoSEQ multiplex PCR; TCRdb keeps only in-frame clonotypes and omits some of them. The data show 100,000 to 120,000 clones, 60% to 80% seen once. The sample was peripheral blood. These receptors came from a woman aged 80 or over with active or convalescent COVID-19.

V is TRBV19 and J is TRBJ2-5; 7 nucleotides line up with TRBD1. Germline V gene lookup returns CDR1 LNHDA and CDR2 SQIVND (reference sequence). The CDR3 extends over 15 amino acids. V lost 3 bases and J lost 3; bases outside the gene matches: 7. The CDR3 region is CASSIMGTAEETQYF. The CDR3 coding sequence is TGTGCCAGTAGTATCATGGGGACAGCTGAAGAGACCCAGTACTTC.

In this sample, this clone turned up once. CDR3 loop: CASSVAQGASYEQYF. The CDR3 coding sequence is TGTGCCAGCAGCGTAGCCCAGGGCGCGTCCTACGAGCAGTACTTC. V gene TRBV9 combines with J gene TRBJ2-7; perhaps TRBD1 as D (5 bases). This CDR3 contains 15 residues. Per the germline V gene, CDR1 is SGDLS and CDR2 is YYNGEE. Trimming pared 0 bases from V and 1 base from J, leaving 11 bases between.

Of note for this clone: Mismatch with germline at one junction end may stem from a read error. The CDR3 here is CASSQDRCF. For the CDR3, the DNA is TGTGCCAGCAGCCAAGATCGGTGCTTT. The chain uses TRBV3-1 (or the pseudogene TRBV3-2) and TRBJ1-6, with D unclear. This CDR3 has 9 residues. Germline-derived CDR1 and CDR2 are LGHDT and YNNKEL (reference sequence).

CDR3 in DNA: TGTGCCAGCAGCTTAATGTTTAGCGGGAACTACAATGAGCAGTTCTTC. Protein product: CASSLMFSGNYNEQFF. The chain recombines TRBV7-3 with TRBJ2-1, with 8 positions matching TRBD2. CDR3 size: 16 residues. V shed 1 base and J 3 bases; nucleotides not matched to a gene: 5. Germline lookup yields CDR1 SGHTA and CDR2 FQGTGA.

CDR3 coding DNA: TGCAGCGTTGCAACAAGATCTTACGAGCAGTACTTC. Its translation is CSVATRSYEQYF. This chain uses TRBV29-1 with TRBJ2-7; D is ambiguous. CDR3 size: 12 residues. The V end lost 4 bases, the J end lost 4 bases, and 11 bases lay between the germline ends. Germline V gene lookup returns CDR1 SQVTM and CDR2 ANQGSEA.

The CDR3 is CAVQNSGNTIYF. CDR3 DNA sequence: TGTGCCGTACAGAACTCTGGAAACACCATATATTTT. The J gene is TRBJ1-3, the V gene TRBV28; D is uncertain. The CDR3 totals 12 residues. CDR1 is MDHEN, CDR2 SYDVKM, per germline. The ends were cut back, 11 bases at V and 0 bases at J, with 8 bases in the middle.

This clone was detected a few times. This chain links TRBV4-1 with TRBJ1-6; TRBD1 is a possible D gene (5 bases). The germline V gene encodes CDR1 MGHRA and CDR2 YSYEKL. Deletions cut 4 bases from V and 6 bases from J, with 22 bases between. The CDR3 sequence is 18 residues long. The CDR3 protein is CASSPQDITGNFNSPLHF. The CDR3 nucleotides read TGCGCCAGCAGCCCACAAGATATCACAGGCAATTTTAATTCACCCCTCCACTTT.

The chain combines TRBV9 with TRBJ2-1; a possible D gene is TRBD1 (5 bases). V shed 1 base and J shed 0 bases, with 14 bases lying between them. This CDR3 is built from 17 residues. Germline CDR1 and CDR2: SGDLS and YYNGEE. The CDR3 is CASSVRAGQSSYNEQFF. CDR3 nucleotides: TGTGCCAGCAGCGTAAGGGCAGGACAAAGCTCCTACAATGAGCAGTTCTTC. Looking up the rest from reference TRBV9 and TRBJ2-1 gives the full variable domain: DSGVTQTPKHLITATGQRVTLRCSPRSGDLSVYWYQQSLDQGLQFLIQYYNGEERAKGNILERFSAQQFPDLHSELNLSSLELGDSALYFCASSVRAGQSSYNEQFFGPGTRLTVL.